These T cell receptor beta chains were read from a single sample in a study of blood T cell repertoires in COVID-19. TCRdb's copy holds only in-frame clones and misses some; the assay was immunoSEQ multiplex PCR. The sample lists about 110,000 clones; roughly 88% were seen once. The sequencing sample was made of peripheral blood. These receptors were taken from a woman aged 70-85 years with acute or convalescent COVID-19. CDR3s include the opening cysteine and the closing phenylalanine or tryptophan. Each record gives: V gene, D gene, clone size, J gene, CDR3 protein, CDR3 DNA. A D gene is named only where the DNA matches it firmly. Not all rows give a size; the values are once, few, many and, for expanded clones, a class.

v_gene: TRBV7-3; d_gene: TRBD2; abundance: few; j_gene: TRBJ2-2; CDR3aa: CASSLGLAGATGELFF; CDR3nt: TGTGCCAGCAGCTTAGGACTAGCGGGAGCCACCGGGGAGCTGTTTTTT
v_gene: TRBV7-9; d_gene: TRBD2; abundance: -; j_gene: TRBJ2-5; CDR3aa: CASSPSGSKETQYF; CDR3nt: TGTGCCAGCAGCCCAAGCGGGAGCAAAGAGACCCAGTACTTC
v_gene: TRBV5-6; d_gene: TRBD1; abundance: -; j_gene: TRBJ1-1; CDR3aa: CASSFQKDDRAAFF; CDR3nt: TGTGCCAGCAGCTTCCAAAAGGACGACAGGGCAGCTTTCTTT
v_gene: TRBV5-1; d_gene: -; abundance: -; j_gene: TRBJ1-2; CDR3aa: CASSDTPGGDYGYTF; CDR3nt: TGCGCCAGCAGCGATACGCCGGGGGGCGACTATGGCTACACCTTC
v_gene: TRBV6-5; d_gene: -; abundance: -; j_gene: TRBJ2-7; CDR3aa: CASSMGLAGGEQYF; CDR3nt: TGTGCCAGCAGCATGGGACTGGCAGGGGGTGAGCAGTACTTC
v_gene: TRBV28; d_gene: -; abundance: -; j_gene: TRBJ1-3; CDR3aa: CASMRPSSGNTIYF; CDR3nt: TGTGCCAGCATGAGGCCGAGCTCTGGAAACACCATATATTTT
v_gene: TRBV29-1; d_gene: -; abundance: -; j_gene: TRBJ2-3; CDR3aa: CSVLTGTDTQYF; CDR3nt: TGCAGCGTCTTGACTGGGACAGATACGCAGTATTTT
v_gene: TRBV10-3; d_gene: TRBD1; abundance: few; j_gene: TRBJ1-5; CDR3aa: CATGGTGNNQPQHF; CDR3nt: TGTGCCACCGGGGGGACAGGGAATAATCAGCCCCAGCATTTT
v_gene: TRBV6-5; d_gene: TRBD1; abundance: -; j_gene: TRBJ1-6; CDR3aa: CASKRQGATGSPLHF; CDR3nt: TGTGCCAGCAAAAGACAGGGGGCTACGGGCTCACCCCTCCACTTT
v_gene: TRBV6-1; d_gene: -; abundance: -; j_gene: TRBJ1-1; CDR3aa: CASSEVGLVNTEAFF; CDR3nt: TGTGCCAGCAGTGAAGTGGGGCTGGTGAACACTGAAGCTTTCTTT
v_gene: TRBV28; d_gene: TRBD2; abundance: once; j_gene: TRBJ2-1; CDR3aa: CASLRLAVNEQFF; CDR3nt: TGTGCCTCGCTGCGGCTAGCGGTCAATGAGCAGTTCTTC
v_gene: TRBV18; d_gene: -; abundance: -; j_gene: TRBJ2-3; CDR3aa: CASSPPSSTDTQYF; CDR3nt: TGTGCCAGCTCACCACCGAGTAGCACAGATACGCAGTATTTT
v_gene: TRBV18; d_gene: -; abundance: -; j_gene: TRBJ1-4; CDR3aa: CASSPGIGEDEKLFF; CDR3nt: TGTGCCAGCTCACCCGGGATTGGGGAAGATGAAAAACTGTTTTTT
v_gene: TRBV9; d_gene: -; abundance: few; j_gene: TRBJ2-4; CDR3aa: CASSLRVEGDIQYF; CDR3nt: TGTGCCAGCAGCCTTCGGGTGGAGGGAGACATTCAGTACTTC
v_gene: TRBV27; d_gene: -; abundance: once; j_gene: TRBJ2-4; CDR3aa: CASSLESLLAKNIQYF; CDR3nt: TGTGCCAGCAGTTTAGAGTCCTTGCTCGCCAAAAACATTCAGTACTTC
v_gene: TRBV11-2; d_gene: -; abundance: -; j_gene: TRBJ2-7; CDR3aa: CASSPLVQSYEQYF; CDR3nt: TGTGCCAGCAGCCCACTGGTACAGTCCTACGAGCAGTACTTC
v_gene: TRBV6-5; d_gene: -; abundance: -; j_gene: TRBJ1-1; CDR3aa: CASRPLREGTEAFF; CDR3nt: TGTGCCAGCAGACCCCTCAGGGAGGGCACTGAAGCTTTCTTT
v_gene: TRBV15; d_gene: TRBD1; abundance: few; j_gene: TRBJ1-4; CDR3aa: CATSRGTGGEKLFF; CDR3nt: TGTGCCACCAGCAGAGGGACAGGGGGTGAAAAACTGTTTTTT
v_gene: TRBV9; d_gene: TRBD1; abundance: -; j_gene: TRBJ1-6; CDR3aa: CASSVADRGRSPLHF; CDR3nt: TGTGCCAGCAGCGTAGCGGACAGGGGACGTTCACCCCTCCACTTT
v_gene: TRBV7-3; d_gene: -; abundance: -; j_gene: TRBJ2-1; CDR3aa: CASSLSAEGEQFF; CDR3nt: TGTGCCAGCAGCTTAAGTGCCGAGGGTGAGCAGTTCTTC
v_gene: TRBV6-5; d_gene: TRBD2; abundance: few; j_gene: TRBJ2-7; CDR3aa: CASSYSVLAGGREQYF; CDR3nt: TGTGCCAGCAGTTACTCGGTACTAGCGGGGGGGCGGGAGCAGTACTTC
v_gene: TRBV20-1; d_gene: -; abundance: -; j_gene: TRBJ2-1; CDR3aa: CSASKGAHNEQFF; CDR3nt: TGCAGTGCTAGTAAAGGGGCCCACAATGAGCAGTTCTTC
v_gene: TRBV6-1; d_gene: -; abundance: -; j_gene: TRBJ1-1; CDR3aa: CASSERYSGAEAFF; CDR3nt: TGTGCCAGCAGTGAGAGGTACTCCGGGGCTGAAGCTTTCTTT
v_gene: TRBV7-2; d_gene: TRBD2; abundance: once; j_gene: TRBJ2-5; CDR3aa: CASSPLAGGGETQYF; CDR3nt: TGTGCCAGCAGCCCTTTAGCGGGGGGGGGAGAGACCCAGTACTTC
v_gene: TRBV5-1; d_gene: TRBD1; abundance: -; j_gene: TRBJ2-7; CDR3aa: CASSFLGQGGEQYF; CDR3nt: TGCGCCAGCAGCTTTTTGGGACAGGGTGGTGAGCAGTACTTC
v_gene: TRBV5-8; d_gene: TRBD1; abundance: -; j_gene: TRBJ2-1; CDR3aa: CASSFPGQGYNEQFF; CDR3nt: TGTGCCAGCAGCTTCCCGGGACAGGGCTACAATGAGCAGTTCTTC
v_gene: TRBV19; d_gene: -; abundance: -; j_gene: TRBJ2-7; CDR3aa: CASSQTWGVAYEQYF; CDR3nt: TGTGCCAGTAGTCAAACCTGGGGGGTCGCCTACGAGCAGTACTTC
v_gene: TRBV19; d_gene: TRBD1; abundance: -; j_gene: TRBJ1-2; CDR3aa: CASSRAFGDRGSHGYTF; CDR3nt: TGTGCCAGTAGTCGTGCCTTCGGGGACAGGGGATCGCATGGCTACACCTTC
v_gene: TRBV7-2; d_gene: -; abundance: -; j_gene: TRBJ1-6; CDR3aa: CASSLVPQGLGNSPLHF; CDR3nt: TGTGCCAGCAGCTTAGTCCCACAGGGCTTGGGTAATTCACCCCTCCACTTT
v_gene: TRBV3-1/TRBV3-2; d_gene: -; abundance: -; j_gene: TRBJ2-7; CDR3aa: CASSFDSVQYF; CDR3nt: TGTGCCAGCAGCTTCGACAGTGTACAGTACTTC
v_gene: TRBV5-4; d_gene: -; abundance: -; j_gene: TRBJ2-5; CDR3aa: CASSLDPAGETQYF; CDR3nt: TGTGCCAGCAGCTTGGACCCCGCGGGAGAGACCCAGTACTTC
v_gene: TRBV19; d_gene: TRBD1; abundance: -; j_gene: TRBJ1-1; CDR3aa: CASSTTGATEAFF; CDR3nt: TGTGCCAGTAGTACAACAGGGGCCACTGAAGCTTTCTTT
v_gene: TRBV5-6; d_gene: TRBD1; abundance: -; j_gene: TRBJ1-4; CDR3aa: CASSQGQGARSNEKLFF; CDR3nt: TGTGCCAGCAGTCAAGGACAGGGGGCGCGCTCAAATGAAAAACTGTTTTTT
v_gene: TRBV7-9; d_gene: TRBD2; abundance: -; j_gene: TRBJ2-7; CDR3aa: CASSPNWGGRAREQYF; CDR3nt: TGTGCCAGCAGCCCCAATTGGGGCGGGAGGGCCAGAGAGCAGTACTTC
v_gene: TRBV2; d_gene: TRBD2; abundance: -; j_gene: TRBJ2-3; CDR3aa: CASNRAGGRSDTQYF; CDR3nt: TGTGCCAGCAACCGAGCGGGAGGGAGGTCAGATACGCAGTATTTT
v_gene: TRBV6-1; d_gene: -; abundance: -; j_gene: TRBJ1-5; CDR3aa: CASSEALPGNQPQHF; CDR3nt: TGTGCCAGCAGTGAAGCGCTCCCGGGCAATCAGCCCCAGCATTTT
v_gene: TRBV5-1; d_gene: TRBD1; abundance: -; j_gene: TRBJ2-3; CDR3aa: CASGPGTGETDTQYF; CDR3nt: TGCGCCAGCGGGCCGGGGACAGGGGAAACAGATACGCAGTATTTT
v_gene: TRBV19; d_gene: TRBD1; abundance: -; j_gene: TRBJ1-3; CDR3aa: CASSPQGSGNTIYF; CDR3nt: TGTGCCAGTAGCCCACAGGGGTCTGGAAACACCATATATTTT
v_gene: TRBV6-5; d_gene: -; abundance: -; j_gene: TRBJ2-1; CDR3aa: CASSTTGGPYNEQFF; CDR3nt: TGTGCCAGCAGTACCACCGGGGGGCCGTATAATGAGCAGTTCTTC
v_gene: TRBV28; d_gene: -; abundance: few; j_gene: TRBJ1-4; CDR3aa: CATKGGSNEKLFF; CDR3nt: TGTGCCACAAAGGGGGGGTCTAATGAAAAACTGTTTTTT
v_gene: TRBV7-9; d_gene: -; abundance: -; j_gene: TRBJ1-5; CDR3aa: CASSLARIGDPDSNQPQHF; CDR3nt: TGTGCCAGCAGCTTAGCGCGGATAGGCGACCCCGATAGCAATCAGCCCCAGCATTTT
v_gene: TRBV5-1; d_gene: TRBD1; abundance: -; j_gene: TRBJ1-3; CDR3aa: CASSVQGPRSGNTIYF; CDR3nt: TGCGCCAGCAGCGTACAGGGGCCCCGCTCTGGAAACACCATATATTTT